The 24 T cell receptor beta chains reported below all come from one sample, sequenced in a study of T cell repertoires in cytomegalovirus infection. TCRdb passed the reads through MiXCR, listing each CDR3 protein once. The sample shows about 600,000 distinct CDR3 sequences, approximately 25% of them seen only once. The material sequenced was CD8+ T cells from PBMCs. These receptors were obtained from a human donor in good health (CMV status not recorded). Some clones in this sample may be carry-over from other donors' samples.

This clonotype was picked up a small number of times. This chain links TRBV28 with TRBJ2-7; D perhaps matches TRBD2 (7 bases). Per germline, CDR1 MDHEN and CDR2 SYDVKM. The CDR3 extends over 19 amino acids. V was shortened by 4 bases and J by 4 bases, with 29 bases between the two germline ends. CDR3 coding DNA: TGTGCCAGCAGTTCATCCGGCCCATGGAGGGGGGAGGGGCCTTACGAGCAGTACGTC. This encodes CASSSSGPWRGEGPYEQYV.

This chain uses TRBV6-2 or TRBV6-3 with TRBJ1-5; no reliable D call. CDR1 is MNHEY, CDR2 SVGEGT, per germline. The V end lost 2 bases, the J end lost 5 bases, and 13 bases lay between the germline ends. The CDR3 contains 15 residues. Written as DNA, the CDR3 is TGTGCCAGCAGTTACACTCGAAGCACAGATCAGCCCCAGCATTTT. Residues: CASSYTRSTDQPQHF.

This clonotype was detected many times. CDR3 region: CASSSSGGAVDEQFF. Here the CDR3 DNA reads TGTGCCAGCAGCTCTAGCGGGGGGGCGGTCGATGAGCAGTTCTTC. The chain uses TRBV7-3 and TRBJ2-1; 12 nucleotides line up with TRBD2. The CDR3 extends over 15 amino acids. Trimming removed 4 bases from V and 8 bases from J; junction bases left unmatched: 6. Per germline, CDR1 SGHTA and CDR2 FQGTGA.

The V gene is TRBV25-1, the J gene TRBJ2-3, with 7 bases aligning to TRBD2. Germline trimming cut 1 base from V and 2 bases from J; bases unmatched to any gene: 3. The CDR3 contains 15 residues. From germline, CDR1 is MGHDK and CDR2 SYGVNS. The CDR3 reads CASSEWGTTTDTQYF. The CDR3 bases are TGTGCCAGCAGTGAATGGGGGACTACCACAGATACGCAGTATTTT.

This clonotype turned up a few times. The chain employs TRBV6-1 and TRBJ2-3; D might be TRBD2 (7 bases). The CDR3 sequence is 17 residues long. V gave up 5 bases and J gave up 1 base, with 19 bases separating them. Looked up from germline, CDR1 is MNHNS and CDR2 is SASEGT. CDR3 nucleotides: TGTGCCAGCAGTTCCTTAGGGGGGGGCCCCCGCACAGATACGCAGTATTTT. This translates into CASSSLGGGPRTDTQYF.

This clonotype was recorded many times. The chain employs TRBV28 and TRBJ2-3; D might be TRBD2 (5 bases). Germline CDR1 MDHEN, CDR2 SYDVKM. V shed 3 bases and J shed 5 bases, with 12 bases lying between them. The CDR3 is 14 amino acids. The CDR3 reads CASSLRVVRDTQYF. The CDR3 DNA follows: TGTGCCAGCAGTTTGAGGGTCGTCAGAGATACGCAGTATTTT.

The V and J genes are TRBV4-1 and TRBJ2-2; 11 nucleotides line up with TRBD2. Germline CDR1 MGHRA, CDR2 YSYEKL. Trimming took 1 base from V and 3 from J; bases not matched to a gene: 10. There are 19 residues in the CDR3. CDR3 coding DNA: TGCGCCAGCAGCCAAGGAACTAGCGGGGGAGCCCCCTACACCGGGGAGCTGTTTTTT. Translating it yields CASSQGTSGGAPYTGELFF.

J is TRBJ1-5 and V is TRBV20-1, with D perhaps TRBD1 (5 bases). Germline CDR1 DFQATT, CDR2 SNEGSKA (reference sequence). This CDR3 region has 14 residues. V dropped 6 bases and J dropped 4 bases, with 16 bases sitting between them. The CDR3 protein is CSAPWGSDNQPQHF. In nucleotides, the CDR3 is TGCAGTGCCCCGTGGGGGTCGGATAATCAGCCCCAGCATTTT.

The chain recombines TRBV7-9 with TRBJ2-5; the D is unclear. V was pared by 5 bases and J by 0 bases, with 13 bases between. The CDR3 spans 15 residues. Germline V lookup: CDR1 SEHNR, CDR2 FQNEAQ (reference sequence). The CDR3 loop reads CASSPGDSYQETQYF. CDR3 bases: TGTGCCAGCAGCCCAGGAGACTCTTACCAAGAGACCCAGTACTTC.

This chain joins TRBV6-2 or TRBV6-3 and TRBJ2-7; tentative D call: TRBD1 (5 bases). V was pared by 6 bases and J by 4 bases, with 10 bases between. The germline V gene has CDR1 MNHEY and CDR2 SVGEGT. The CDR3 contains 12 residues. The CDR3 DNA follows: TGTGCCAGCAGCCGACAGCCATACGAGCAGTACGTC. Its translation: CASSRQPYEQYV.

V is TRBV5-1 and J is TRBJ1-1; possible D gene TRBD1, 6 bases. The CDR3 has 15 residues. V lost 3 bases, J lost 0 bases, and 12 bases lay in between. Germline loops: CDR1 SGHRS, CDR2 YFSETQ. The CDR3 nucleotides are TGCGCCAGCAGCTCCGACACAGGGCTGAACACTGAAGCTTTCTTT. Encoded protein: CASSSDTGLNTEAFF.

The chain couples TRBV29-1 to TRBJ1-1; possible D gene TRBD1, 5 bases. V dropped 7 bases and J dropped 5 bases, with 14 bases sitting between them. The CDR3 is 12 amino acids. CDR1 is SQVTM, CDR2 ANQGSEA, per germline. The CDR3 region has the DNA TGCAGCGGTACGGCGGGGGGGACTGAAGCTTTCTTT. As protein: CSGTAGGTEAFF.

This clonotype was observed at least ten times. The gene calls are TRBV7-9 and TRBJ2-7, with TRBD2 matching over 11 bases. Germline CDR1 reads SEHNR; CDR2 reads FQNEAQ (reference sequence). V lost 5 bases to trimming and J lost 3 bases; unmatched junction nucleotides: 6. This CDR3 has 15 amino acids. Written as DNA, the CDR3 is TGTGCCAGCAGCACAAGACTAGCGGGGTTCTACGAGCAGTACTTC. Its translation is CASSTRLAGFYEQYF.

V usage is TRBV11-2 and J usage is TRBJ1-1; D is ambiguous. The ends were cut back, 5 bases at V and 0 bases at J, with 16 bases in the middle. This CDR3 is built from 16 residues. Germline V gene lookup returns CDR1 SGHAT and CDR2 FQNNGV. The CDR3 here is CASSERSTVMNTEAFF. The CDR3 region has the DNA TGTGCCAGCAGCGAACGTAGTACAGTAATGAACACTGAAGCTTTCTTT.

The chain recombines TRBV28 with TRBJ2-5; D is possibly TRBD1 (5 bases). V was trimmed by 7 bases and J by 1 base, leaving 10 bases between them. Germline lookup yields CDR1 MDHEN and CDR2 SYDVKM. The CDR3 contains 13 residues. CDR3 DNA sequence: TGTGCCAGCAATGAAGACAGCCAAGAGACCCAGTACTTC. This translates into CASNEDSQETQYF.

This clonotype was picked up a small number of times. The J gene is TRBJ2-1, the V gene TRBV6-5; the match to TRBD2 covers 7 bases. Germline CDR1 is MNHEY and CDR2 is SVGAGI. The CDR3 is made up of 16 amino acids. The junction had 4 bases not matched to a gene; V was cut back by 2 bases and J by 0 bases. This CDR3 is CASSYAGGSSYNEQFF. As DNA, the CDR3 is TGTGCCAGCAGTTACGCCGGGGGGAGCTCCTACAATGAGCAGTTCTTC.

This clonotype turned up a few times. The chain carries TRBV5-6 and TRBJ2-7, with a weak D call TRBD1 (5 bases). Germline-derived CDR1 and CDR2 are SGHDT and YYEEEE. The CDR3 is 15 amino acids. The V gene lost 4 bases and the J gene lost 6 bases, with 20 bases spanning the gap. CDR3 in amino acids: CASSPTTVRIVEQYF. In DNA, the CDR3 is TGTGCCAGCAGCCCTACGACAGTGCGGATTGTCGAGCAGTACTTC. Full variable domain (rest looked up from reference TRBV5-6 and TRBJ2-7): DAGVTQSPTHLIKTRGQQVTLRCSPKSGHDTVSWYQQALGQGPQFIFQYYEEEERQRGNFPDRFSGHQFPNYSSELNVNALLLGDSALYLCASSPTTVRIVEQYFGPGTRLTVT.

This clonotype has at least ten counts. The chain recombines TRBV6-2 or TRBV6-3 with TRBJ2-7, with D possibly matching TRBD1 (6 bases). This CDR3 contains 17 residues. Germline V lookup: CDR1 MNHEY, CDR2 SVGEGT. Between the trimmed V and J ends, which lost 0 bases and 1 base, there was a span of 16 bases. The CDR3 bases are TGTGCCAGCAGTTACTCAATTGGGACATCACCTTCCTACGAGCAGTACGTC. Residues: CASSYSIGTSPSYEQYV.

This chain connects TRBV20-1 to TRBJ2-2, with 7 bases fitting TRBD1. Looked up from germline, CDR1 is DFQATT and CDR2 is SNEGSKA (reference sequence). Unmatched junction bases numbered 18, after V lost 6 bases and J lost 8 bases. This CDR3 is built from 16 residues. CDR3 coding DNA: TGCAGTGCCACACATCTCCAGGGGGACGATCCAGGGGAGCTGTTTTTT. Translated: CSATHLQGDDPGELFF.

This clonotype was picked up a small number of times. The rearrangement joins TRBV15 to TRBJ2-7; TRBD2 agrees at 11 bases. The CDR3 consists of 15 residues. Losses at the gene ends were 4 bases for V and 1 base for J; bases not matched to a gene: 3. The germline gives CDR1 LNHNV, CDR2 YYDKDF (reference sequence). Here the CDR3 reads CATSILAGESYEQYV. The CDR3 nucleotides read TGTGCCACCAGCATACTAGCGGGGGAGTCCTACGAGCAGTACGTC.

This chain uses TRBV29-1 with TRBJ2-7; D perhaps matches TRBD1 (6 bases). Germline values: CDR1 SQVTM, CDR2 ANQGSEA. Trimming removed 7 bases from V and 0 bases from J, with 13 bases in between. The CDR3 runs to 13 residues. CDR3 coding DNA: TGCAGCGCCAGGGACAAGCGCTCCTACGAGCAGTACTTC. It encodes CSARDKRSYEQYF.

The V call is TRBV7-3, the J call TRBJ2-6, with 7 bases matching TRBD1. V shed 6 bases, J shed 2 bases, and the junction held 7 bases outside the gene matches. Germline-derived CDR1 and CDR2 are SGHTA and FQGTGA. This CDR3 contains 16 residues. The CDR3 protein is CASSLDGQAGANVLTF. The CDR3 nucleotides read TGTGCCAGCAGTTTAGATGGACAGGCTGGGGCCAACGTCCTGACTTTC. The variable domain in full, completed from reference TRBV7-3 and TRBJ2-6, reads GAGVSQTPSNKVTEKGKYVELRCDPISGHTALYWYRQSLGQGPEFLIYFQGTGAADDSGLPNDRFFAVRPEGSVSTLKIQRTERGDSAVYLCASSLDGQAGANVLTFGAGSRLTVL.

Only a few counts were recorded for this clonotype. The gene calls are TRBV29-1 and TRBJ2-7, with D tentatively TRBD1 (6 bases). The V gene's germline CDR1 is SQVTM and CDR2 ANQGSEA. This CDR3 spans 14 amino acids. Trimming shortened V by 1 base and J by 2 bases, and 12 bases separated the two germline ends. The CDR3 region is CSVEGARGPYEQYF. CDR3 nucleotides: TGCAGCGTTGAAGGGGCCAGGGGTCCCTACGAGCAGTACTTC.

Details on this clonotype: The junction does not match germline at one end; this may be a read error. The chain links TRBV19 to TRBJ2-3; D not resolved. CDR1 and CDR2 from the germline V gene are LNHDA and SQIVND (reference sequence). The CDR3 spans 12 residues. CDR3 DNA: TGTGTCAGTAGTATTTCCACAGATACGCAGTATTTT. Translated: CVSSISTDTQYF.